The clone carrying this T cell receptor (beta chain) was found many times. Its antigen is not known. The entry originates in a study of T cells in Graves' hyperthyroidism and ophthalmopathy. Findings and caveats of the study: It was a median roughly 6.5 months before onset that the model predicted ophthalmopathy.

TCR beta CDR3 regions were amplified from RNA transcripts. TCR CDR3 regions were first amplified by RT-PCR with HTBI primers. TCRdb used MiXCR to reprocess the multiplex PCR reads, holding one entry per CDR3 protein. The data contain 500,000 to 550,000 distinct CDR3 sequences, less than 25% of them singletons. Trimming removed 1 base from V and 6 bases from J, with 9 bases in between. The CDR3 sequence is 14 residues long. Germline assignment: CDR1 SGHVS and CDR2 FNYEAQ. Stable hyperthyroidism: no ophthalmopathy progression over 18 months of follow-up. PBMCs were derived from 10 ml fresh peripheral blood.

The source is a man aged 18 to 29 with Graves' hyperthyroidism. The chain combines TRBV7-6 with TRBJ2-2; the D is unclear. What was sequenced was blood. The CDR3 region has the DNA TGTGCCAGCAGCTTAGACCTAGGCCCCGGGGAGCTGTTTTTT. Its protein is CASSLDLGPGELFF.